This TCR beta chain was recorded in a study of T cell repertoires in cytomegalovirus infection. TCRdb re-called the reads with MiXCR, one entry per CDR3 protein. Here the sample spans fewer than 650,000 distinct CDR3 sequences, over 35% being singletons. The sample holds a few counts of this clonotype. The antigen is unknown. Trimming removed 7 bases from V and 6 bases from J, with 15 bases in between. Germline CDR1 MNHNS, CDR2 SASEGT. The CDR3 is 13 residues long. The sample was cultured PBMCs, taken from culture after CMV antigen stimulation. This TCR came from a human donor in good health (CMV status not recorded). Some clones in this sample may be carry-over from other donors' samples. This chain links TRBV6-1 with TRBJ1-2; D may be TRBD1 (6 bases). CDR3 nucleotides: TGTGCCAGCAAACGGACAGCCGAGGATGGCTACACCTTC. Amino acids: CASKRTAEDGYTF.